The clone carrying this T cell receptor (beta chain) appeared once. The entry originates in a study of OX40 agonist ivuxolimab in advanced cancers. Overall study: With a range of roughly 23 to 79, age averaged approximately 55 years, and around 83% were male.

Per the germline V gene, CDR1 is GTSNPN and CDR2 is SVGIG (reference sequence). The V end was cut by 4 bases, the J end by 6 bases, with 21 bases between. The CDR3 loop spans 15 amino acids. The method was immunoSEQ multiplex PCR; TCRdb's version includes in-frame clones alone and lacks a portion of them. Of about 70,000 clones in the sample, almost 90% were seen once. Material: CD4+ or CD8+ T cells sorted from blood, obtained in a trial of the OX40 agonist ivuxolimab. The J gene is TRBJ1-2, the V gene TRBV30; weak D call: TRBD1 (5 bases). The source is an adult with an advanced solid tumor such as melanoma, head and neck, liver or kidney cancer. Written as DNA, the CDR3 is TGTGCCTGGAAGTGGGGCAACCCTTTAAGCCATGGCTACACCTTC. Translating it yields CAWKWGNPLSHGYTF.